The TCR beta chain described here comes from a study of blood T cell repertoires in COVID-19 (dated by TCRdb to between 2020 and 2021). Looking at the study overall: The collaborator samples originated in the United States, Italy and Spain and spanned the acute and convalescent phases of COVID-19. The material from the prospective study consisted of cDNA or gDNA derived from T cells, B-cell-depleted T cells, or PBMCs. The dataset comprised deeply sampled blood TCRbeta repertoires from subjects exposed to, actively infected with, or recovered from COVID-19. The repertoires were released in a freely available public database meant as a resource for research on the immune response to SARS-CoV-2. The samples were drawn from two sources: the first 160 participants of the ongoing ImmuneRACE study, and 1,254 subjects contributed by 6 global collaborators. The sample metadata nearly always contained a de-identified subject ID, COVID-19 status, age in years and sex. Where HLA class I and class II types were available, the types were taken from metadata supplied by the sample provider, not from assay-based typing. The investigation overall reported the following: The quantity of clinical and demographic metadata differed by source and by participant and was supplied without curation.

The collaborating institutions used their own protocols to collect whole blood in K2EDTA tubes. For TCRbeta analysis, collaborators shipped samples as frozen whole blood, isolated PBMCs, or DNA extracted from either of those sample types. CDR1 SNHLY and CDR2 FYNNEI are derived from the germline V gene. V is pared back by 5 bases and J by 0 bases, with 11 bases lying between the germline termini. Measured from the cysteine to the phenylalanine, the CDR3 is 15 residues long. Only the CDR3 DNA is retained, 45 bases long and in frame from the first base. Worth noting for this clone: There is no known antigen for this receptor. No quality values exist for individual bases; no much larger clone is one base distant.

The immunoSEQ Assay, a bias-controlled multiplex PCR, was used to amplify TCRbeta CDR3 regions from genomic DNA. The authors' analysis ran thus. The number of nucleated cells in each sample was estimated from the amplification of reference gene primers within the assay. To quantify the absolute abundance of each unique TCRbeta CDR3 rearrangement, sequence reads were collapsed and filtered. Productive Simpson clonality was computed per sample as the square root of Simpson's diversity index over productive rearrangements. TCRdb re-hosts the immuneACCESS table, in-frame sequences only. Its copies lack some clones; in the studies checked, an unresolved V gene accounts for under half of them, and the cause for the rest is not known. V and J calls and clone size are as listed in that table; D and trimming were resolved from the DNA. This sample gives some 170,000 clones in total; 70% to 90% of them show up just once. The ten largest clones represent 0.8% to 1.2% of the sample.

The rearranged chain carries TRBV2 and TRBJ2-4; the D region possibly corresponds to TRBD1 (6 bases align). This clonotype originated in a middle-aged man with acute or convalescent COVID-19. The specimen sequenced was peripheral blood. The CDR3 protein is CASSIEGGAKNIQYF. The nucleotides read TGTGCCAGCAGTATAGAAGGGGGAGCCAAAAACATTCAGTACTTC.